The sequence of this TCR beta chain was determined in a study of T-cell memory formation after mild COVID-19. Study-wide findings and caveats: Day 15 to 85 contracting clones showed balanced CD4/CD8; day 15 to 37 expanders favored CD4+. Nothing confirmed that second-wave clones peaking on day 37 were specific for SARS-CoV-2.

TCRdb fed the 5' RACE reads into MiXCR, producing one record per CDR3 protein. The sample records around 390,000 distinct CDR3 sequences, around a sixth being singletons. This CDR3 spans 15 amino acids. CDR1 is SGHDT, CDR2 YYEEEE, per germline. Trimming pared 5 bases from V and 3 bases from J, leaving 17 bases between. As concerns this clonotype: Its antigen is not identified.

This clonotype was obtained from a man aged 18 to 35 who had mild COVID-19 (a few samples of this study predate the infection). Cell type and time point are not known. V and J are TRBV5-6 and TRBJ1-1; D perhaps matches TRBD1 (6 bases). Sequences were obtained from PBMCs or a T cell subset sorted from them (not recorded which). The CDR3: CASSSHRDIDTEAFF. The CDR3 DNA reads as TGTGCCAGCAGTTCCCACCGGGACATCGACACTGAAGCTTTCTTT.